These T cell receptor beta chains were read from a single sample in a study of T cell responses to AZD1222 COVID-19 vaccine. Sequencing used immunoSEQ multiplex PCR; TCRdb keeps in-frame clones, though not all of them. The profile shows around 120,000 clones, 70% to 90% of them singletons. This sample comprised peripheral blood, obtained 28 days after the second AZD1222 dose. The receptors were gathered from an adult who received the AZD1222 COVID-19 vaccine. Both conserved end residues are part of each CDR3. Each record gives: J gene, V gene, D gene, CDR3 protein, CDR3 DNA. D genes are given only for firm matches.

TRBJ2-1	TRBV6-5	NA	CASTISPEPYNEQFF	TGTGCCAGCACGATCTCTCCGGAGCCATACAATGAGCAGTTCTTC
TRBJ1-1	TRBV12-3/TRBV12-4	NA	CASSLVDEAFF	TGTGCCAGCAGTTTAGTCGACGAAGCTTTCTTT
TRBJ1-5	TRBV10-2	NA	CASSAGYGQPQHF	TGCGCCAGCAGTGCAGGGTATGGCCAGCCCCAGCATTTT
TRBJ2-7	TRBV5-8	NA	CASSLGRGSYEQYF	TGTGCCAGCAGCTTGGGCAGGGGATCCTACGAGCAGTACTTC
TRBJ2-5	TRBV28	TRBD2	CASSLQLAGAGETQYF	TGTGCCAGCAGTCTCCAACTAGCGGGAGCGGGAGAGACCCAGTACTTC
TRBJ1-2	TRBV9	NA	CASSPRVTDLIYGYTF	TGTGCCAGCAGCCCTAGGGTAACAGATTTAATTTATGGCTACACCTTC
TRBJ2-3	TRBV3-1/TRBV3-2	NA	CASSQEADHQSMDTQYF	TGTGCCAGCAGCCAAGAGGCGGACCACCAAAGCATGGATACGCAGTATTTT
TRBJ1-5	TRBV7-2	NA	CASSLGVRSDQPQHF	TGTGCCAGCAGCTTAGGTGTCAGGTCGGATCAGCCCCAGCATTTT
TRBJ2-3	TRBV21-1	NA	CASRDCPSTDTQYF	TGTGCCAGCAGGGACTGCCCGAGCACAGATACGCAGTATTTT
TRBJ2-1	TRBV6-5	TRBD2	CASRRVAGVHNEQFF	TGTGCCAGCAGAAGAGTAGCGGGAGTTCACAATGAGCAGTTCTTC
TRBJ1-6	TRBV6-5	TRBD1	CASRTRDRANSPLHF	TGTGCCAGCAGAACACGGGACAGGGCCAATTCACCCCTCCACTTT
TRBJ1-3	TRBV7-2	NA	CASSLSYDGQLLGNTIYF	TGTGCCAGCAGCTTATCCTACGACGGCCAACTGCTTGGAAACACCATATATTTT
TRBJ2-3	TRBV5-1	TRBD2	CASSPGRLAGGTDTQYF	TGCGCCAGCAGCCCGGGGAGGTTGGCGGGAGGCACAGATACGCAGTATTTT